This TCR beta chain was identified in a study of shared clonotypes between healthy human individuals. A word on this clone: Antigen specificity is unknown.

CDR3 length: 16 amino acids. Per the germline V gene, CDR1 is MDHEN and CDR2 is SYDVKM. V was shortened by 5 bases and J by 3 bases, with 20 bases between the two germline ends. The investigators split CD4+ cells into a CD45RA+ naive subset and a CD45RA-negative memory subset. Overall study results and limits: Researchers sampled only blood; tissue repertoires likely differ.

Original processing methods: Owing to the provision of junction-only sequences devoid of quality scores by immunoSEQ, filtering differed. The assay was immunoSEQ multiplex PCR, and TCRdb's table has in-frame clones only and misses some. V, J and clone size reflect that table, while D and trimming were determined from the DNA. In the table there are under 2,500,000 clones, approximately 96% of which are singletons. Material: naive CD4+ T cells sorted from blood. Indicated subset: CD45RA+ positively selected. This TCR was sampled from a man aged 18-30 years in good health. The gene calls are TRBV28 and TRBJ2-7, with D perhaps TRBD1 or TRBD2 (5 bases each). CDR3 amino acids: CASSTTDGAGNYEQYF. CDR3 sequence (DNA): TGTGCCAGCAGTACGACCGACGGGGCAGGGAACTACGAGCAGTACTTC.